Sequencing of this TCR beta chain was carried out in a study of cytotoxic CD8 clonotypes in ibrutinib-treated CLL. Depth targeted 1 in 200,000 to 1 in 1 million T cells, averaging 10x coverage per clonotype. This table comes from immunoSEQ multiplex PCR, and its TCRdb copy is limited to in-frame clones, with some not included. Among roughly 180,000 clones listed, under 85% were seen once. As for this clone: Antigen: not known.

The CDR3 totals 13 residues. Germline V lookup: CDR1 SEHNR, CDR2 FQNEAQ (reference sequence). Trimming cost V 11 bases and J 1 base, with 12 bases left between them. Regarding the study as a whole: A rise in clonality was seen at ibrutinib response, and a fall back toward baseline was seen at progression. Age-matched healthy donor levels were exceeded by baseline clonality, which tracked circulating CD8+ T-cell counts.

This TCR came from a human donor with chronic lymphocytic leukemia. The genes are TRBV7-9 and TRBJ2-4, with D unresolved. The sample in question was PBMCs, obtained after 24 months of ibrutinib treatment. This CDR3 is CASSISAKNIQYF. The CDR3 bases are TGTGCCTCCTCTATTAGTGCCAAAAACATTCAGTACTTC.